This TCR beta chain stems from a study of T cell changes during pregnancy in multiple sclerosis. This CDR3 has 13 amino acids. CDR1 is LNHNV and CDR2 is YYDKDF in the germline V gene (reference sequence). V lost 5 bases and J lost 2, with 9 bases in between. Profiling relied on immunoSEQ multiplex PCR, and the TCRdb table lists in-frame clones only, not all of them. The sample yields about 40,000 clones, roughly 94% seen once. The sequencing here drew on peripheral blood, taken in the third trimester of pregnancy. The sequence was obtained from a female donor with multiple sclerosis, enrolled in a pregnancy study. The chain links TRBV15 to TRBJ2-5; D is ambiguous. This CDR3 reads CATSFSTQETQYF. The CDR3 nucleotides are TGTGCCACCAGCTTCTCGACTCAAGAGACCCAGTACTTC. The full variable domain, rest sourced from reference TRBV15 and TRBJ2-5, is DAMVIQNPRYQVTQFGKPVTLSCSQTLNHNVMYWYQQKSSQAPKLLFHYYDKDFNNEADTPDNFQSRRPNTSFCFLDIRSPGLGDTAMYLCATSFSTQETQYFGPGTRLLVL.